The 25 T cell receptor beta chains below come from one sample, sequenced in a study of blood T cell repertoires in COVID-19. Data came from immunoSEQ multiplex PCR; TCRdb stores just in-frame clones and leaves some out. The repertoire holds 300,000 to 400,000 clones, with around 87% as singletons. Material for sequencing was peripheral blood. These receptors were obtained from a woman in her forties or fifties with active or convalescent COVID-19.

The rearrangement joins TRBV7-9 to TRBJ1-1, with D unclear. V lost 7 bases, J lost 5 bases, and 11 bases lay in between. The CDR3 is 12 residues long. Germline lookup yields CDR1 SEHNR and CDR2 FQNEAQ (reference sequence). In DNA form, the CDR3 reads TGTGCCAGCACTGAGCGGGGTACTGAAGCTTTCTTT. Protein: CASTERGTEAFF.

This clone was recorded once. The V call is TRBV30, the J call TRBJ1-2; no clear D. Germline values: CDR1 GTSNPN, CDR2 SVGIG (reference sequence). The CDR3 spans 12 residues. V shed 0 bases and J shed 8 bases, with 10 bases lying between them. The CDR3 region is CAWSVLGEGYTF. The CDR3 nucleotides read TGTGCCTGGAGTGTACTGGGCGAGGGCTACACCTTC.

The chain links TRBV28 to TRBJ2-5, with D tentatively TRBD2 (5 bases). The V gene lost 5 bases and the J gene lost 7 bases, with 17 bases spanning the gap. The CDR3 spans 14 residues. The germline gives CDR1 MDHEN, CDR2 SYDVKM. The chain's CDR3 is CASSLPSLAGTQYF. The CDR3 coding sequence is TGTGCCAGCAGTCTACCCTCCTTGGCGGGGACCCAGTACTTC.

The CDR3 reads CASSPTTSGRAKVTQYF. The CDR3 bases are TGTGCCAGCAGTCCAACGACTAGCGGGAGGGCCAAGGTGACCCAGTACTTC. The chain couples TRBV6-8 to TRBJ2-5, with 14 nucleotides matching TRBD2. The CDR3 spans 17 residues. Per germline, CDR1 MNHGY and CDR2 SAAAGT. Trimming removed 5 bases from V and 7 bases from J; junction bases left unmatched: 12.

The CDR3, as DNA: TGTGCCAGCAGTGCGCGACTAGCGGGAGGAGATACGCAGTATTTT. Encoded protein: CASSARLAGGDTQYF. This chain joins TRBV2 and TRBJ2-3; TRBD2 agrees at 13 bases. After removal of 4 bases from V and 5 bases from J, the junction contained 3 bases not matched to a gene. Germline V lookup: CDR1 SNHLY, CDR2 FYNNEI. CDR3 length: 15 residues.

CDR3 bases: TGTGCCAGCAGTTTAGGGGGACAGGGTATGTCACCCCTCCACTTT. This encodes CASSLGGQGMSPLHF. The genes are TRBV28 and TRBJ1-6, with TRBD1 matching 9 bases. Germline loops: CDR1 MDHEN, CDR2 SYDVKM. CDR3 length: 15 amino acids. Germline trimming cut 2 bases from V and 10 bases from J; bases unmatched to any gene: 6.

The J gene is TRBJ1-1, the V gene TRBV29-1, with 7 positions matching TRBD1. CDR1 is SQVTM and CDR2 is ANQGSEA in the germline V gene. This CDR3 contains 16 residues. The V and J ends lost 6 bases and 1 base, in that order; junction bases with no gene match: 14. CDR3 nucleotides: TGCAGCGTGGACAGGCGTTTCAGGACTGGGAACACTGAAGCTTTCTTT. The encoded protein is CSVDRRFRTGNTEAFF.

The chain combines TRBV18 with TRBJ2-7; 8 bases fit TRBD1. The V and J ends lost 4 bases and 1 base, in that order; junction bases with no gene match: 15. The CDR3 totals 18 residues. The germline CDR1 and CDR2 sequences are KGHSH and LQKENI. In DNA, the CDR3 is TGTGCCAGCTCACAGCTCCCGAGTGGCAGGGGGCGTTCCTACGAGCAGTACTTC. Translated: CASSQLPSGRGRSYEQYF.

The rearrangement links TRBV12-3 or TRBV12-4 to TRBJ1-5; D not resolved. With 3 bases removed from V and 1 base from J, the gap between germline ends came to 4 bases. The CDR3 runs 13 residues. CDR3 DNA: TGTGCCAGCAGTTTGGGCAGCAATCAGCCCCAGCATTTT. As protein: CASSLGSNQPQHF.

The J gene is TRBJ1-1, the V gene TRBV3-1 (or the pseudogene TRBV3-2); 8 bases line up with TRBD1. Germline V gene data show CDR1 as LGHDT and CDR2 as YNNKEL (reference sequence). CDR3 length: 14 residues. Germline trimming cut 4 bases from V and 5 bases from J; bases unmatched to any gene: 6. This chain's CDR3 is CASSPGGVRTEAFF. The CDR3 DNA reads TGTGCCAGCAGCCCAGGGGGCGTGCGGACTGAAGCTTTCTTT.

The chain employs TRBV4-3 and TRBJ1-2; D remains unclear. The CDR3 loop spans 16 amino acids. Trimming shortened V by 0 bases and J by 2 bases, and 13 bases separated the two germline ends. Germline CDR1 is LGHNA and CDR2 is YSLEER. The DNA for the CDR3 is TGCGCCAGCAGCCAAGATGCGGGCAGTCTCAACTATGGCTACACCTTC. This encodes CASSQDAGSLNYGYTF.

The chain is built from TRBV7-2 and TRBJ1-1; D is undetermined. V was cut by 1 base and J by 8 bases, with 8 bases left in between. The CDR3 sequence is 12 residues long. Germline-derived CDR1 and CDR2 are SGHTA and FQGNSA. CDR3 amino acids: CASSLDFREAFF. Written as DNA, the CDR3 is TGTGCCAGCAGCTTAGATTTCCGGGAAGCTTTCTTT.

The gene calls are TRBV2 and TRBJ2-6; perhaps TRBD1 as D (5 bases). The CDR3 consists of 16 residues. Looked up from germline, CDR1 is SNHLY and CDR2 is FYNNEI. V was clipped by 8 bases and J by 0 bases, with 14 bases between them. The DNA of the CDR3 is TGTGCCAGCTTACCACAGGTCATCTCTGGGGCCAACGTCCTGACTTTC. This sequence encodes CASLPQVISGANVLTF.

The V gene is TRBV3-1 (or the pseudogene TRBV3-2), the J gene TRBJ2-2, with 9 bases matching TRBD2. V trimming: 5 bases; J trimming: 6 bases; junction bases outside the gene matches: 13. CDR1 is LGHDT, CDR2 YNNKEL, per germline (reference sequence). The CDR3 consists of 17 residues. CDR3 loop: CASSWGWTSARSGELFF. The CDR3 DNA is TGTGCCAGCAGCTGGGGTTGGACTAGCGCCAGGTCCGGGGAGCTGTTTTTT.

This sequence joins TRBV6-6 and TRBJ2-5; D not resolved. Per germline, CDR1 MNHNY and CDR2 SVGAGI (reference sequence). The CDR3 has 13 residues. Between the trimmed V and J ends, which lost 6 bases and 5 bases, there was a span of 13 bases. The CDR3 loop reads CASSQLVSETQYF. CDR3 coding DNA: TGTGCCAGCAGCCAACTCGTCTCTGAGACCCAGTACTTC.

This clone was observed once. The chain couples TRBV30 to TRBJ1-2, with D unresolved. Looked up from germline, CDR1 is GTSNPN and CDR2 is SVGIG (reference sequence). The ends were cut back, 2 bases at V and 5 bases at J, with 15 bases in the middle. The CDR3 spans 14 residues. CDR3 coding DNA: TGTGCCTGGAGTATAGGTAGGAGGCCGTATGGCTACACCTTC. It yields the protein CAWSIGRRPYGYTF. Filled out from reference TRBV30 and TRBJ1-2, the complete variable domain reads SQTIHQWPATLVQPVGSPLSLECTVEGTSNPNLYWYRQAAGRGLQLLFYSVGIGQISSEVPQNLSASRPQDRQFILSSKKLLLSDSGFYLCAWSIGRRPYGYTFGSGTRLTVV.

The chain carries TRBV6-2 or TRBV6-3 and TRBJ1-1; 7 bases are shared with TRBD1. The CDR3 sequence is 16 residues long. V was clipped by 2 bases and J by 0 bases; unmatched bases: 6. Germline-derived CDR1 and CDR2 are MNHEY and SVGEGT. The CDR3 bases are TGTGCCAGCAGTTACAAATGGGACAGATTGAACACTGAAGCTTTCTTT. It is translated as CASSYKWDRLNTEAFF.

The V gene is TRBV9, the J gene TRBJ1-4; 9 nucleotides agree with TRBD1. The trim removed 4 bases at V and 5 bases at J, leaving 3 bases unmatched. This CDR3 region has 14 residues. Germline V CDR1 and CDR2: SGDLS, YYNGEE. CDR3 DNA sequence: TGTGCCAGCAGCACTGGGACAGGGAATGAAAAACTGTTTTTT. Its translation: CASSTGTGNEKLFF.

The chain uses TRBV2 and TRBJ2-4; D is uncertain. CDR3 length: 12 amino acids. Trimming pared 3 bases from V and 5 bases from J, leaving 5 bases between. The V gene's germline CDR1 is SNHLY and CDR2 FYNNEI. CDR3 DNA sequence: TGTGCCAGCAGTGACCCTGAAAACATTCAGTACTTC. Translating it yields CASSDPENIQYF.

The chain recombines TRBV18 with TRBJ2-7, with no clear D. There are 15 residues in the CDR3. The germline V and J ends were trimmed by 5 bases and 5 bases, with 19 bases remaining between them. Germline-derived CDR1 and CDR2 are KGHSH and LQKENI. The CDR3 DNA is TGTGCCAGCTCAGCCAACAGCCCCTCATCACACGAGCAGTACTTC. Translating it yields CASSANSPSSHEQYF.

This chain links TRBV12-3 or TRBV12-4 with TRBJ2-3, with D possibly matching TRBD2 (6 bases). The V end was cut by 8 bases, the J end by 1 base, with 10 bases between. The CDR3 length is 13 residues. The CDR3 loop is CASSQRGTDTQYF. The CDR3 region has the DNA TGTGCCAGCTCTCAGCGGGGCACAGATACGCAGTATTTT.

The sample holds a few counts of this clone. This rearrangement joins TRBV27 to TRBJ1-2; 10 bases are a match to TRBD1. The germline gives CDR1 MNHEY, CDR2 SMNVEV (reference sequence). V lost 2 bases and J lost 4; bases outside the gene matches: 1. There are 14 residues in the CDR3. The CDR3 spells CASSLRTGGYGYTF. CDR3 coding DNA: TGTGCCAGCAGTTTACGGACAGGGGGCTATGGCTACACCTTC.

This clone was counted between two and nine times. The chain couples TRBV28 to TRBJ1-6; D is undetermined. Trimming took 4 bases from V and 4 from J, leaving 5 bases between them. CDR3 size: 13 residues. Germline values: CDR1 MDHEN, CDR2 SYDVKM. The CDR3 loop is CASSSGYNSPLHF. For the CDR3, the DNA is TGTGCCAGCAGTTCGGGGTATAATTCACCCCTCCACTTT.

This chain connects TRBV9 to TRBJ2-5; TRBD2 aligns across 7 bases. Per germline, CDR1 SGDLS and CDR2 YYNGEE. The CDR3 extends over 15 amino acids. After removal of 0 bases from V and 2 bases from J, the junction contained 4 bases not matched to a gene. The DNA for the CDR3 is TGTGCCAGCAGCGTAGTTGCGGGGGTACAAGAGACCCAGTACTTC. Translating it yields CASSVVAGVQETQYF.

This clone was recorded many times. This rearrangement joins TRBV6-5 to TRBJ2-2; D is unclear. The CDR3 covers 13 residues. Trimming left V 5 bases short and J 4 bases short, with 8 bases between. Germline CDR1 is MNHEY and CDR2 is SVGAGI. CDR3 nucleotide sequence: TGTGCCAGCAGTCGACAAGGCACCGGGGAGCTGTTTTTT. It codes for CASSRQGTGELFF.